The 9 T cell receptor beta chains below were found in one sample sequenced in a study of T cells in Graves' hyperthyroidism and ophthalmopathy. There were TCR beta CDR3 regions amplified from RNA transcripts. Carried out on the TCR CDR3, a first-round RT-PCR used the HTBI primer set. TCRdb reanalysed the multiplex PCR reads using MiXCR and keeps one entry per CDR3 protein. The sample comprises more than 500,000 distinct CDR3 sequences, 15% to 20% of which are singletons, and 3.8% rests with the top ten. Sequenced: blood. The origin of the receptors is a woman aged 30 to 39 with Graves' hyperthyroidism.

This clonotype has just a few counts. V usage is TRBV5-1 and J usage is TRBJ2-4; no clear D. There are 13 residues in the CDR3. Germline CDR1 reads SGHRS; CDR2 reads YFSETQ. V lost 0 bases, J lost 5 bases, and 6 bases lay in between. CDR3 amino acids: CASSLEGQNIQYF. CDR3 DNA: TGCGCCAGCAGCTTGGAGGGCCAAAACATTCAGTACTTC.

The V gene is TRBV7-2, the J gene TRBJ2-3; D gene unclear. The CDR3 contains 14 residues. Trimming removed 5 bases at V and 6 bases at J, with 15 bases between. The germline V gene encodes CDR1 SGHTA and CDR2 FQGNSA. The CDR3 DNA is TGTGCCAGCAGCCCGCCGGCTTCCCCGGATACGCAGTATTTT. The encoded protein is CASSPPASPDTQYF.

This clonotype has a count of ten or more. V usage is TRBV12-3 or TRBV12-4 and J usage is TRBJ2-2; tentative D call: TRBD1 (6 bases). The CDR3 has 14 amino acids. The V and J ends lost 3 bases and 7 bases respectively, with 12 bases between them. In DNA form, the CDR3 reads TGTGCCAGCAGTTTTACCAGGGGTTTCGGGGAGCTGTTTTTT. This sequence encodes CASSFTRGFGELFF.

This clonotype was found many times. V usage is TRBV4-1 and J usage is TRBJ2-2; 11 nucleotides align to TRBD2. The CDR3 is 17 amino acids. Germline V lookup: CDR1 MGHRA, CDR2 YSYEKL. V shed 1 base, J shed 5 bases, and the junction held 6 bases outside the gene matches. CDR3 nucleotide sequence: TGCGCCAGCAGCCAAGTAGTCCTAGCGGGAGGAACCGGGGAGCTGTTTTTT. It encodes CASSQVVLAGGTGELFF.

This clonotype was recorded a few times. The genes are TRBV28 and TRBJ2-7; D ambiguous. Trimming removed 7 bases at V and 2 bases at J, with 15 bases between. The germline V gene has CDR1 MDHEN and CDR2 SYDVKM. CDR3 length equals 14 residues. The CDR3: CASNEGRITYEQYF. The CDR3, as DNA: TGTGCCAGCAATGAAGGCCGTATAACCTACGAGCAGTACTTC.

The chain carries TRBV10-2 and TRBJ2-3; TRBD2 agrees at 11 bases. This CDR3 comprises 16 residues. Germline V lookup: CDR1 WSHSY, CDR2 SAAADI. J lost 0 bases, V lost 6 bases, and 5 bases had no gene match. CDR3 region: CASSVAGGPSTDTQYF. DNA of the CDR3: TGCGCCAGCAGCGTAGCGGGAGGGCCAAGCACAGATACGCAGTATTTT.

This chain uses TRBV9 with TRBJ1-2; possibly TRBD1 for D (5 bases). Trimming removed 0 bases from V and 4 bases from J, with 13 bases in between. The CDR3 is made up of 15 amino acids. Germline values: CDR1 SGDLS, CDR2 YYNGEE. CDR3 loop: CASSVGSQGVYGYTF. In DNA, the CDR3 is TGTGCCAGCAGCGTAGGGTCGCAGGGCGTCTATGGCTACACCTTC.

This clonotype was detected ten times or more. CDR3: CASSLYSLNEKLFF. As DNA, the CDR3 is TGTGCCAGCAGCTTATATAGCTTAAATGAAAAACTGTTTTTT. The chain carries TRBV11-2 and TRBJ1-4, with D hard to call. This CDR3 contains 14 residues. Germline V gene data show CDR1 as SGHAT and CDR2 as FQNNGV. Trimming left V 2 bases short and J 5 bases short, with 9 bases between.

At least ten counts were recorded for this clonotype. The V and J genes are TRBV20-1 and TRBJ2-7; D ambiguous. This CDR3 region has 15 residues. Germline CDR1 DFQATT, CDR2 SNEGSKA (reference sequence). V dropped 0 bases and J dropped 3 bases, with 15 bases sitting between them. The CDR3 DNA is TGCAGTGCTAGAGATCGGGCAGGACCCCGCTACGAGCAGTACTTC. Translation: CSARDRAGPRYEQYF.